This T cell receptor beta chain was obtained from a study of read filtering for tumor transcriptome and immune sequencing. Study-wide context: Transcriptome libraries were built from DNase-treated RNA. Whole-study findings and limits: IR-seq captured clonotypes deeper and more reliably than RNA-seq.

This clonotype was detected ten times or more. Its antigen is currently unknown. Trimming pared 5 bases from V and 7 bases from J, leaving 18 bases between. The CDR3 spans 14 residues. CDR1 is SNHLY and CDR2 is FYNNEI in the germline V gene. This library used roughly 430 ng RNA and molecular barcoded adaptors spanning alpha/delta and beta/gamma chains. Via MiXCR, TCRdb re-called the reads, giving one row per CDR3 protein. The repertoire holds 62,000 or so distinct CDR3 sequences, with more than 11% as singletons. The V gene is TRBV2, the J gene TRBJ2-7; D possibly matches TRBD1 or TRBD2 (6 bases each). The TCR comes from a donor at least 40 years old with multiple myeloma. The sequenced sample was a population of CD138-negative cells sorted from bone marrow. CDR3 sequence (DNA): TGTGCCAGCAGTCCTGACTGGATAGGGGGGGAGCAGTACTTC. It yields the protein CASSPDWIGGEQYF.